This T cell receptor (beta chain) derives from a study of OX40 agonist ivuxolimab in advanced cancers. Looking at the study overall: Under the entry rules, prior anti-PD-1, anti-PD-L1 or anti-CTLA-4 therapy was allowed, and more than 35% had some. Study-wide points: At 0.1 to 3.0 mg/kg, CD4+ and CD8+ blood T cells expanded clonally by week 6. Expanded peripheral T cells had an undetermined antigen specificity.

Using immunoSEQ multiplex PCR, the repertoire was profiled, and TCRdb retains in-frame clones only, with some absent. The profile shows some 74,000 clones, roughly four fifths of them singletons. The ends lost 5 bases at V and 7 bases at J; junction bases unmatched: 4. CDR3 size: 13 residues. From germline, CDR1 is MDHEN and CDR2 SYDVKM. Regarding this clone: Its antigen is as yet unknown.

V usage is TRBV28 and J usage is TRBJ1-3; 8 positions agree with TRBD1. This sequence was found in an adult with an advanced solid tumor such as melanoma, head and neck, liver or kidney cancer. The sample here was CD4+ or CD8+ T cells sorted from blood, taken in a trial of the OX40 agonist ivuxolimab. CDR3 nucleotides: TGTGCCAGCAGTCAAACAGGGGGGAACACCATATATTTT. Translated: CASSQTGGNTIYF.